Listed here are 24 T cell receptor beta chains from one sample, sequenced in a study of T cell responses to AZD1222 COVID-19 vaccine. Assay: immunoSEQ multiplex PCR; the TCRdb copy retains only in-frame clones and omits some. The sample yields roughly 91,000 clones, approximately 90% seen once. The specimen comprised peripheral blood, sampled on day 0 of AZD1222 vaccination. These TCRs come from an adult in good health.

The CDR3 DNA reads TGCAGCGTTGAGAACTCAAACACCGGGGAGCTGTTTTTT. Amino acid sequence: CSVENSNTGELFF. V gene TRBV29-1 combines with J gene TRBJ2-2; D remains unclear. With 3 bases removed from V and 2 bases from J, the gap between germline ends came to 7 bases. Germline V lookup: CDR1 SQVTM, CDR2 ANQGSEA. The CDR3 is 13 residues long.

The CDR3 is CAWSQNRGAFPRVEKLFF. The CDR3, as DNA: TGTGCCTGGAGTCAAAACCGAGGGGCCTTTCCGCGGGTTGAAAAACTGTTTTTT. The chain recombines TRBV30 with TRBJ1-4, with a possible D match to TRBD1 (5 bases). This CDR3 region has 18 residues. V was cut by 2 bases and J by 7 bases, with 26 bases left in between. Germline loops: CDR1 GTSNPN, CDR2 SVGIG (reference sequence).

This chain uses TRBV6-5 with TRBJ1-1; maybe TRBD1 (6 bases). There are 14 residues in the CDR3. Germline V gene sequence: CDR1 MNHEY, CDR2 SVGAGI. V shed 6 bases and J shed 2 bases, with 13 bases lying between them. CDR3 in DNA: TGTGCCAGCAGGGACAGAACCTTTAACACTGAAGCTTTCTTT. This codes for CASRDRTFNTEAFF.

This clone occurred a few times. The rearrangement links TRBV6-5 to TRBJ2-2; 12 positions match TRBD1. The J segment lost 7 bases and the V segment lost 10 bases, leaving 10 bases of the junction unmatched. From germline, CDR1 is MNHEY and CDR2 SVGAGI. The CDR3 sequence is 15 residues long. CDR3 loop: CATIRDRGQSGELFF. Here the CDR3 DNA reads TGTGCCACTATCCGGGACAGGGGGCAGAGCGGGGAGCTGTTTTTT.

The rearrangement uses TRBV7-6 and TRBJ1-5; the D gene is possibly TRBD1 (6 bases). CDR3 length equals 17 residues. V lost 1 base to trimming and J lost 7 bases, with 20 bases between them. The germline gives CDR1 SGHVS, CDR2 FNYEAQ. CDR3 protein: CASSLGIGAEGEQPQHF. CDR3 coding DNA: TGTGCCAGCAGCTTAGGCATAGGCGCAGAGGGGGAACAGCCCCAGCATTTT.

The genes are TRBV5-1 and TRBJ2-2, with 13 bases fitting TRBD2. J gave up 4 bases and V 4 bases, and 7 bases lay outside the gene matches. The V gene's germline CDR1 is SGHRS and CDR2 YFSETQ. The CDR3 consists of 17 residues. CDR3 sequence (DNA): TGCGCCAGCAGCCCGGGGCGACTAGCGGGAGGCACCGGGGAGCTGTTTTTT. Encoded protein: CASSPGRLAGGTGELFF.

This rearrangement joins TRBV7-9 to TRBJ1-2; 7 positions agree with TRBD1. In germline, CDR1 is SEHNR, CDR2 FQNEAQ (reference sequence). V was clipped by 2 bases and J by 4 bases; unmatched bases: 10. The CDR3 has 16 residues. CDR3 in amino acids: CASSLRAQGVLYGYTF. The CDR3, as DNA: TGTGCCAGCAGCTTAAGGGCCCAGGGGGTCCTCTATGGCTACACCTTC.

The chain joins TRBV6-5 to TRBJ1-2; 9 nucleotides agree with TRBD1. The J segment lost 4 bases and the V segment lost 7 bases, leaving 7 bases of the junction unmatched. The CDR3 contains 14 residues. CDR1 is MNHEY and CDR2 is SVGAGI in the germline V gene. This chain's CDR3 is CASNPGQGFYGYTF. As DNA, the CDR3 is TGTGCCAGCAACCCGGGACAGGGTTTCTATGGCTACACCTTC.

The rearrangement uses TRBV19 and TRBJ2-1; D is perhaps TRBD2 (5 bases). V lost 7 bases and J lost 5, with 15 bases in between. Germline CDR1 is LNHDA and CDR2 is SQIVND (reference sequence). CDR3 length: 14 residues. The CDR3 nucleotides read TGTGCCAGTACGGGAATGGGAGCGGACAATGAGCAGTTCTTC. Translation gives CASTGMGADNEQFF.

The chain combines TRBV29-1 with TRBJ2-1; D possibly corresponds to TRBD1 (7 bases). V lost 6 bases to trimming and J lost 2 bases, with 14 bases between them. The CDR3 covers 14 residues. Looked up from germline, CDR1 is SQVTM and CDR2 is ANQGSEA. The CDR3 DNA sequence: TGCAGCGTCAAGGGGGGACAGACCTACAATGAGCAGTTCTTC. Encoded protein: CSVKGGQTYNEQFF.

This clone was seen once. This chain joins TRBV6-6 and TRBJ2-4, with D perhaps TRBD1 (6 bases). The length of the CDR3 is 13 residues. Trimming pared 5 bases from V and 6 bases from J, leaving 11 bases between. Per the germline V gene, CDR1 is MNHNY and CDR2 is SVGAGI (reference sequence). The CDR3 is CASSPGQRNIQYF. CDR3 nucleotides: TGTGCCAGCAGTCCCGGACAGAGAAACATTCAGTACTTC.

The rearrangement links TRBV7-9 to TRBJ1-2; D unclear. The V and J ends lost 10 bases and 0 bases respectively, with 6 bases between them. The CDR3 contains 11 residues. Germline loops: CDR1 SEHNR, CDR2 FQNEAQ (reference sequence). The CDR3, as DNA: TGTGCCAACAGTCCTAACTATGGCTACACCTTC. Protein product: CANSPNYGYTF. Based on the CDR3 plus reference TRBV7-9 and TRBJ1-2, the full variable domain is DTGVSQNPRHKITKRGQNVTFRCDPISEHNRLYWYRQTLGQGPEFLTYFQNEAQLEKSRLLSDRFSAERPKGSFSTLEIQRTEQGDSAMYLCANSPNYGYTFGSGTRLTVV.

The V call is TRBV24-1, the J call TRBJ1-1; D is unresolved. This CDR3 comprises 11 residues. Between the trimmed V and J ends, which lost 12 bases and 1 base, there was a span of 8 bases. Germline lookup yields CDR1 KGHDR and CDR2 SFDVKD. The CDR3 DNA follows: TGTGCCCCTCCAAAGAACACTGAAGCTTTCTTT. Protein sequence: CAPPKNTEAFF.

The rearrangement uses TRBV19 and TRBJ1-5, with 7 bases lining up with TRBD1. The germline V gene encodes CDR1 LNHDA and CDR2 SQIVND (reference sequence). Trimming at V came to 6 bases and at J to 4 bases, leaving 9 bases not matched to a gene. CDR3 length equals 15 residues. The CDR3 DNA is TGTGCCAGTAGAAGGCCGGGACAGAATAATCAGCCCCAGCATTTT. Translating it yields CASRRPGQNNQPQHF.

The chain couples TRBV6-1 to TRBJ2-1; a weak D match, TRBD1 (5 bases). The CDR3 sequence is 16 residues long. Trimming left V 2 bases short and J 10 bases short, with 21 bases between. The germline V gene encodes CDR1 MNHNS and CDR2 SASEGT. In nucleotides, the CDR3 is TGTGCCAGCAGTGAAAGGGGTGACCGAGGCCCCGGGGAGCAGTTCTTC. Its translation is CASSERGDRGPGEQFF.

The J gene is TRBJ1-6, the V gene TRBV6-5; D gene ambiguous. The V end was cut by 8 bases, the J end by 7 bases, with 15 bases between. The CDR3 extends over 14 amino acids. CDR1 MNHEY and CDR2 SVGAGI come from the germline V gene. CDR3 sequence: CASSLDGSNSPLHF. DNA of the CDR3: TGTGCCAGCTCGCTCGACGGTTCGAATTCACCCCTCCACTTT.

The genes are TRBV9 and TRBJ2-7, with 16 bases lining up with TRBD2. After removal of 7 bases from V and 4 bases from J, the junction contained 11 bases not matched to a gene. The CDR3 has 17 amino acids. Per the germline V gene, CDR1 is SGDLS and CDR2 is YYNGEE. The CDR3 region has the DNA TGTGCCAGCTCCGGGGGACTAGCGGGAGGGCCTGGGTACGAGCAGTACTTC. It translates to CASSGGLAGGPGYEQYF. The full variable domain, with the rest looked up from reference TRBV9 and TRBJ2-7, is DSGVTQTPKHLITATGQRVTLRCSPRSGDLSVYWYQQSLDQGLQFLIQYYNGEERAKGNILERFSAQQFPDLHSELNLSSLELGDSALYFCASSGGLAGGPGYEQYFGPGTRLTVT.

This clone was detected only a few times. This chain's CDR3 is CASSLQGEANTEAFF. The CDR3 DNA reads TGTGCCAGCAGCTTGCAGGGGGAGGCGAACACTGAAGCTTTCTTT. V gene TRBV5-5 combines with J gene TRBJ1-1; 7 bases map to TRBD1. The ends lost 1 base at V and 1 base at J; junction bases unmatched: 4. The CDR3 runs to 15 residues. Germline lookup yields CDR1 SGHKS and CDR2 YYEKEE (reference sequence).

This clone was seen just once. This chain connects TRBV18 to TRBJ1-1, with D unresolved. Germline CDR1 is KGHSH and CDR2 is LQKENI. Trimming pared 5 bases from V and 5 bases from J, leaving 15 bases between. This CDR3 has 14 amino acids. The DNA for the CDR3 is TGTGCCAGCTCAGGGAGTCGGGGTGATACTGAAGCTTTCTTT. This sequence encodes CASSGSRGDTEAFF.

J is TRBJ2-1 and V is TRBV10-3, with a tentative D call TRBD2 (6 bases). This CDR3 region has 16 residues. Germline assignment: CDR1 ENHRY and CDR2 SYGVKD. V shed 5 bases and J shed 5 bases, with 19 bases lying between them. The CDR3 here is CAISPGGTIGDNEQFF. CDR3 DNA: TGTGCCATCAGTCCTGGCGGGACCATTGGTGACAATGAGCAGTTCTTC.

The chain employs TRBV7-9 and TRBJ2-7, with 15 positions matching TRBD2. Germline loops: CDR1 SEHNR, CDR2 FQNEAQ (reference sequence). The CDR3 is 16 residues long. The V gene end was trimmed by 4 bases and the J gene end by 9 bases; junction bases not matched to a gene: 10. CDR3: CASSSIRTSGGASQYF. CDR3 DNA: TGTGCCAGCAGCTCGATTCGGACTAGCGGGGGGGCTTCGCAGTACTTC.

V and J are TRBV10-1 and TRBJ2-2; D ambiguous. Trimming shortened V by 7 bases and J by 1 base, and 10 bases separated the two germline ends. CDR1 and CDR2 from the germline V gene are WNHNN and SYGVQD (reference sequence). The CDR3 has 14 amino acids. CDR3 sequence (DNA): TGCGCCAGCATAAAAGCAGAGAACACCGGGGAGCTGTTTTTT. Amino acid sequence: CASIKAENTGELFF.

The chain uses TRBV18 and TRBJ1-5; tentatively, D is TRBD1 (6 bases). V was trimmed by 3 bases and J by 6 bases, leaving 9 bases between them. The CDR3 contains 13 residues. The germline V gene encodes CDR1 KGHSH and CDR2 LQKENI. The CDR3 region is CASSPTGLQPQHF. CDR3 DNA: TGTGCCAGCTCACCCACAGGGCTTCAGCCCCAGCATTTT. Combining the CDR3 with reference TRBV18 and TRBJ1-5 gives the whole variable domain NAGVMQNPRHLVRRRGQEARLRCSPMKGHSHVYWYRQLPEEGLKFMVYLQKENIIDESGMPKERFSAEFPKEGPSILRIQQVVRGDSAAYFCASSPTGLQPQHFGDGTRLSIL.

The CDR3 protein is CASSAVQPGEQFF. CDR3 DNA sequence: TGTGCCAGCAGTGCGGTGCAGCCTGGGGAGCAGTTCTTC. The chain couples TRBV2 to TRBJ2-1, with D hard to call. This CDR3 is 13 amino acids long. CDR1 and CDR2 (germline): SNHLY, FYNNEI. The V and J ends lost 4 bases and 10 bases respectively, with 14 bases between them.